This TCR beta chain was captured in a study of blood T cell repertoires in COVID-19. Study in general: Acute-phase and convalescent COVID-19 samples originated in the United States, Italy and Spain. Sample material is recorded as cDNA or gDNA derived from T cells, B-cell-depleted T cells, or PBMCs.

Original processing notes: The assay estimated nucleated cells by amplifying reference gene primers. The table came from immunoSEQ multiplex PCR; TCRdb's copy has only in-frame clones and leaves some out. V, J and clone size are those of that table, while D and trimming were read from the DNA. The sample consists of 150,000 to 200,000 clones, around 86% of them appearing once. V lost 5 bases and J lost 0; bases outside the gene matches: 4. The CDR3 runs 14 residues. CDR1 is LNHDA, CDR2 SQIVND, per germline (reference sequence). The clonotype was recovered from a man aged 50-59 years with active or convalescent COVID-19. Sequencing was carried out using peripheral blood. The chain couples TRBV19 to TRBJ2-7; 7 bases are shared with TRBD1. CDR3 nucleotides: TGTGCCAGTAGTTCGGACAGGTTCTCCTACGAGCAGTACTTC. Residues: CASSSDRFSYEQYF.